This note documents a single T cell receptor beta chain sequence. Its antigen is as yet unknown. The sample is drawn from a study of siplizumab effects on memory and regulatory T cells. General study results and limits: Fewer alloreactive sequences mapped to unstimulated CD4+ memory cells under siplizumab.

Roughly 10^5 TCR templates underwent assay in each sample. Here immunoSEQ multiplex PCR was the method, and the copy in TCRdb shows in-frame clones only, minus some. Of about 110,000 clones listed, about 90% are singletons. With 5 bases clipped from V and 4 bases from J, the junction kept 12 bases outside the gene matches. The CDR3 loop spans 16 amino acids. Germline V gives CDR1 SEHNR, CDR2 FQNEAQ (reference sequence). Specimen: Tregs sorted from blood. The chain couples TRBV7-9 to TRBJ2-5, with 8 bases matching TRBD1. The TCR sequence derives from a human donor in good health. The CDR3 DNA reads as TGTGCCAGCAGCCCCCCCCTGACAGGGGTTGGAGAGACCCAGTACTTC. Translated: CASSPPLTGVGETQYF. Full variable domain (remainder filled in from reference TRBV7-9 and TRBJ2-5): DTGVSQNPRHKITKRGQNVTFRCDPISEHNRLYWYRQTLGQGPEFLTYFQNEAQLEKSRLLSDRFSAERPKGSFSTLEIQRTEQGDSAMYLCASSPPLTGVGETQYFGPGTRLLVL.